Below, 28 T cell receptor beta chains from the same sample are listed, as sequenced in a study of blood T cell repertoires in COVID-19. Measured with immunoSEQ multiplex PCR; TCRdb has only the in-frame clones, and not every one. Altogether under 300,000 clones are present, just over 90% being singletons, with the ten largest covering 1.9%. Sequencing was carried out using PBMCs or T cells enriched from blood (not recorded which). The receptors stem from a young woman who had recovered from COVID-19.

CDR3 residues: CASSDADTYEQYF. CDR3 in DNA: TGTGCCAGCAGTGACGCGGATACTTACGAGCAGTACTTC. The chain carries TRBV2 and TRBJ2-7; D uncertain. This CDR3 has 13 residues. CDR1 and CDR2 from the germline V gene are SNHLY and FYNNEI. Trimming removed 3 bases at V and 4 bases at J, with 10 bases between.

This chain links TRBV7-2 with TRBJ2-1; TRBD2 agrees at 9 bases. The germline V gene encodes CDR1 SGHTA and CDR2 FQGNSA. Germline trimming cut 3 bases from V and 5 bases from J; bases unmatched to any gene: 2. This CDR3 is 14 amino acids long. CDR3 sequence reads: CASSFQRGDNEQFF. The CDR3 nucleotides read TGTGCCAGCAGCTTTCAGCGGGGGGACAATGAGCAGTTCTTC.

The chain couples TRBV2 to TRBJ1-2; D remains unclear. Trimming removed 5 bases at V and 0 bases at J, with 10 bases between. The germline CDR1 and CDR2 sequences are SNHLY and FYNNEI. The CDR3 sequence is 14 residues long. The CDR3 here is CASSSGSTNYGYTF. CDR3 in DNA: TGTGCCAGCAGTTCCGGGAGTACTAACTATGGCTACACCTTC.

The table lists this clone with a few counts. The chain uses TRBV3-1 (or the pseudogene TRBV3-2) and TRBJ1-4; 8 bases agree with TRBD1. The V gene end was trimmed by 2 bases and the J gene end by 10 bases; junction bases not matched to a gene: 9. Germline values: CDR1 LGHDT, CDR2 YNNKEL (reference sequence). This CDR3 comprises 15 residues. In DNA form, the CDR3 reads TGTGCCAGCAGCCAACCTAGACAGGGGTATGGAAAACTGTTTTTT. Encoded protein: CASSQPRQGYGKLFF.

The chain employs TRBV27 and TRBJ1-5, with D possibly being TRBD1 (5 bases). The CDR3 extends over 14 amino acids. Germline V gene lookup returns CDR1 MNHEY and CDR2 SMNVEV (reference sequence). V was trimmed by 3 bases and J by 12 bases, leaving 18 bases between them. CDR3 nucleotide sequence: TGTGCCAGCAGTTTCGGCCAGGGTTTTGGAAGCCAGCATTTT. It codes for CASSFGQGFGSQHF.

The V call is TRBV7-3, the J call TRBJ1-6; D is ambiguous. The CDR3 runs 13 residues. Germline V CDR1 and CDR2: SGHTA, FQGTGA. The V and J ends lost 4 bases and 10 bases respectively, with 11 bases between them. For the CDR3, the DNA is TGTGCCAGCAGCTCCGACTTCGAATCACCCCTCCACTTT. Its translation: CASSSDFESPLHF.

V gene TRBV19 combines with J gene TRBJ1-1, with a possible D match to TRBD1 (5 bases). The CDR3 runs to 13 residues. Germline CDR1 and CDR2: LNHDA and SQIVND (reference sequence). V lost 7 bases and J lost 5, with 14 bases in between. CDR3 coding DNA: TGTGCCAGTAACGTGGGGCGGAAGACTGAAGCTTTCTTT. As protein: CASNVGRKTEAFF.

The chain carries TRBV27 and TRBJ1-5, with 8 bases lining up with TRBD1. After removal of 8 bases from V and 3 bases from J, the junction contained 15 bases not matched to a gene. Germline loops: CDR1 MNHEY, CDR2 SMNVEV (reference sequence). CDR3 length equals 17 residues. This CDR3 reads CASSILLQTGVNQPQHF. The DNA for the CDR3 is TGTGCCAGCTCAATTCTGCTTCAGACAGGGGTCAATCAGCCCCAGCATTTT.

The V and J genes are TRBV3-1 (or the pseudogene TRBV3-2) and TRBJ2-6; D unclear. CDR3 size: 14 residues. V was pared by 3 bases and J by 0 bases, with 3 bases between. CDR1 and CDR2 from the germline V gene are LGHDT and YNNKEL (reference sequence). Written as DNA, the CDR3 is TGTGCCAGCAGCCACAGCTCTGGGGCCAACGTCCTGACTTTC. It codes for CASSHSSGANVLTF.

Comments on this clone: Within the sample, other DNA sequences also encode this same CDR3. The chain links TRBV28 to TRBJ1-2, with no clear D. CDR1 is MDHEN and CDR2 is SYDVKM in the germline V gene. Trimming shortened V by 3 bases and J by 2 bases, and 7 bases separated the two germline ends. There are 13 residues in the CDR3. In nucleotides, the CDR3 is TGTGCCAGCAGTTTGGCAGGCAACTATGGCTACACCTTC. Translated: CASSLAGNYGYTF.

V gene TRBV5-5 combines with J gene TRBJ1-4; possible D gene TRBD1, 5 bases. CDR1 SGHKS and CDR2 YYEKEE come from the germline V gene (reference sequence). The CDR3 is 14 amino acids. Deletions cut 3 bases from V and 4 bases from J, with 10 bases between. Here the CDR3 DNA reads TGTGCCAGCAGCTCAGGGACTAATAATGAAAAACTGTTTTTT. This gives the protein CASSSGTNNEKLFF.

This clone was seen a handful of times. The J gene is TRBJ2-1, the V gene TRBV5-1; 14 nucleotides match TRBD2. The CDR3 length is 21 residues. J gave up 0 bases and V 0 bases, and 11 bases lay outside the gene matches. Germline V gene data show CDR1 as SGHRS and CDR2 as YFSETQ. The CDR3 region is CASSLASGLAGGRSSYNEQFF. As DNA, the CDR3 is TGCGCCAGCAGCTTGGCCTCAGGACTAGCGGGAGGCCGGAGCTCCTACAATGAGCAGTTCTTC.

The CDR3 is CASSREETFNQPQHF. DNA for the CDR3: TGTGCCAGTAGTAGGGAGGAGACTTTCAATCAGCCCCAGCATTTT. The chain joins TRBV19 to TRBJ1-5; D is unresolved. CDR1 and CDR2 from the germline V gene are LNHDA and SQIVND (reference sequence). V was shortened by 4 bases and J by 3 bases, with 13 bases between the two germline ends. CDR3 length: 15 residues.

CDR3 amino acids: CASRPSTGLPSSYNEQFF. DNA for the CDR3: TGTGCCAGCAGGCCCTCGACGGGACTCCCGAGCTCCTACAATGAGCAGTTCTTC. The V and J genes are TRBV27 and TRBJ2-1; possibly TRBD2 for D (6 bases). Germline CDR1 reads MNHEY; CDR2 reads SMNVEV (reference sequence). The CDR3 extends over 18 amino acids. Trimming shortened V by 6 bases and J by 0 bases, and 21 bases separated the two germline ends.

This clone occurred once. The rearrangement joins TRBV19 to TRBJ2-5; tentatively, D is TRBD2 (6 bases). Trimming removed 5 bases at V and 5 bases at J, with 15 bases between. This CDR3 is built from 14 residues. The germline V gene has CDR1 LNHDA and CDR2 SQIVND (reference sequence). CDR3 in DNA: TGTGCCAGTAGTTTCCAGGGAGGAATGGAGACCCAGTACTTC. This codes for CASSFQGGMETQYF.

The chain's CDR3 is CASSPTQGWSYNEQFF. The DNA of the CDR3 is TGTGCCAGTAGTCCGACACAGGGGTGGTCCTACAATGAGCAGTTCTTC. The chain recombines TRBV19 with TRBJ2-1, with 7 nucleotides matching TRBD1. Germline V gene sequence: CDR1 LNHDA, CDR2 SQIVND (reference sequence). J lost 1 base, V lost 5 bases, and 8 bases had no gene match. The CDR3 is made up of 16 amino acids.

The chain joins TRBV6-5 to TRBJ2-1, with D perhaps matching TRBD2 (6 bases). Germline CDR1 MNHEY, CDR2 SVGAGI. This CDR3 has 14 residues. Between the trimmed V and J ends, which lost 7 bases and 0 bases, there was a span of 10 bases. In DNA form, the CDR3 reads TGTGCCAGCACGGCGGGACTCTCCTACAATGAGCAGTTCTTC. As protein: CASTAGLSYNEQFF.

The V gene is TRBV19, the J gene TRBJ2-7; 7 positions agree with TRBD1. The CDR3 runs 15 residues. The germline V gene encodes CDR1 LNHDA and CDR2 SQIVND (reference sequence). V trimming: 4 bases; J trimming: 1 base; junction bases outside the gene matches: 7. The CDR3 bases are TGTGCCAGTAGTAGCGACAGGGACCCTTCCTACGAGCAGTACTTC. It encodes CASSSDRDPSYEQYF.

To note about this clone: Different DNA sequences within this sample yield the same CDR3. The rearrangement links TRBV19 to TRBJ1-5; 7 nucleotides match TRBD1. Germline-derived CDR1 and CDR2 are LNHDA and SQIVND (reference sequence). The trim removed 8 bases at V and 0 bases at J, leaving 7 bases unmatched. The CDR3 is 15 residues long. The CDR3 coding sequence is TGTGCCAGTCGGGACAGAGAATATAGCAATCAGCCCCAGCATTTT. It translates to CASRDREYSNQPQHF.

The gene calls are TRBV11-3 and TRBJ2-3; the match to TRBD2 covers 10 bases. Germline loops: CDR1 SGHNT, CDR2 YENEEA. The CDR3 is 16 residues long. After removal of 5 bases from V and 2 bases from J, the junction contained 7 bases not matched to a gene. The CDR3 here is CASSHTSGTPTDTQYF. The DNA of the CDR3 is TGTGCCAGCAGCCACACTAGCGGGACCCCCACAGATACGCAGTATTTT. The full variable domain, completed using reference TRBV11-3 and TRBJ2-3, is EAGVVQSPRYKIIEKKQPVAFWCNPISGHNTLYWYLQNLGQGPELLIRYENEEAVDDSQLPKDRFSAERLKGVDSTLKIQPAELGDSAVYLCASSHTSGTPTDTQYFGPGTRLTVL.

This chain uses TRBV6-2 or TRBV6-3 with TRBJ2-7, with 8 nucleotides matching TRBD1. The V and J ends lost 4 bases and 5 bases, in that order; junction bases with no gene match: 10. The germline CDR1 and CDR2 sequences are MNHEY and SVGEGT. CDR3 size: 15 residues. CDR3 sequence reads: CASSSPHRGSDEQYF. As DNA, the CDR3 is TGTGCCAGCAGTTCCCCTCACAGGGGGAGCGACGAGCAGTACTTC.

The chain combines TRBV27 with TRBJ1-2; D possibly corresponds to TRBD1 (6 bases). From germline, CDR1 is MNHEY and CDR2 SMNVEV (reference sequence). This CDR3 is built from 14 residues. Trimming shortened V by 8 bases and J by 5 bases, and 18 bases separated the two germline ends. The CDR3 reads CASGTGTQGYGYTF. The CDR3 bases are TGTGCCAGCGGAACCGGGACACAAGGATATGGCTACACCTTC.

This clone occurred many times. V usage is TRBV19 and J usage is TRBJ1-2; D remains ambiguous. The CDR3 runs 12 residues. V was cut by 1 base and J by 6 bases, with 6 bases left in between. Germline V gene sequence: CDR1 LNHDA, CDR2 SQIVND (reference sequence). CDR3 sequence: CASSIVPDGYTF. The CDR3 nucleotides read TGTGCCAGTAGTATAGTACCGGATGGCTACACCTTC.

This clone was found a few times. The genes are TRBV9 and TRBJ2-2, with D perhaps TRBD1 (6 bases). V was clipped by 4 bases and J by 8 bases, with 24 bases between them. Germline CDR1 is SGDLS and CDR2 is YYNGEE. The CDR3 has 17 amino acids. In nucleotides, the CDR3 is TGTGCCAGCAGCCCGAGAGGGCAGGGGCGTATTAAGGGGGAGCTGTTTTTT. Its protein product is CASSPRGQGRIKGELFF.

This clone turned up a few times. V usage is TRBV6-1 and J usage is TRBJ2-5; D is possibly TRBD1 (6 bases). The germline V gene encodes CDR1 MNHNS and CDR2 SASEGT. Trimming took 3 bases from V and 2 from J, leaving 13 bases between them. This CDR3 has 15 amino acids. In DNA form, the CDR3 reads TGTGCCAGCAGTGATGGGGCAGGGACACAAGAGACCCAGTACTTC. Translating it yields CASSDGAGTQETQYF.

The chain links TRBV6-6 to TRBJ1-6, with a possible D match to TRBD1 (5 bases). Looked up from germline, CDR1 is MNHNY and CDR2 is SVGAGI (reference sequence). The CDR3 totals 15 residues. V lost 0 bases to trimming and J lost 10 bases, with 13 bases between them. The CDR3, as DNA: TGTGCCAGCAGTTACTCGATCGGGGGGGTATCACCCCTCCACTTT. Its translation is CASSYSIGGVSPLHF.

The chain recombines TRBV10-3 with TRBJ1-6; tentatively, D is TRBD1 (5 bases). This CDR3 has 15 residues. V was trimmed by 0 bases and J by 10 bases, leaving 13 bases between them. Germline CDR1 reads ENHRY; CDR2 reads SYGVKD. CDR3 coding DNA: TGTGCCATCAGTGAGTCGCCAGGGATGTACTCACCCCTCCACTTT. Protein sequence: CAISESPGMYSPLHF.

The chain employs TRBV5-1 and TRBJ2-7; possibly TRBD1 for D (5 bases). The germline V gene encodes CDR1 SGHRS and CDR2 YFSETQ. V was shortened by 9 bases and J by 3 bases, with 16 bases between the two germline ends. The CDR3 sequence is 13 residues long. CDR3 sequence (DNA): TGCGCCACCCAGGGCCCCGTGATCTACGAGCAGTACTTC. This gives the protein CATQGPVIYEQYF.